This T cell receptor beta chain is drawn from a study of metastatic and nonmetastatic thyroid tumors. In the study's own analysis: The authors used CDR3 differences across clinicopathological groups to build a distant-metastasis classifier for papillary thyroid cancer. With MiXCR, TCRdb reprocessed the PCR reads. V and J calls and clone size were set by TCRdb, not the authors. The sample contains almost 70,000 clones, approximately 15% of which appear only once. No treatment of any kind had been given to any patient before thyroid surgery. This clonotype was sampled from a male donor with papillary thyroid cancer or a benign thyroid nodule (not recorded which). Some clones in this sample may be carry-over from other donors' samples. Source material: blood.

The CDR3 DNA sequence: TGCGCCAGCAGCTTGTTTCCTGGGGGCAGGAAGACTCCTCGAGTCACAGATACGCAGTATTTT. Translated, it gives CASSLFPGGRKTPRVTDTQYF. This chain connects TRBV5-1 to TRBJ2-3; maybe TRBD1 (6 bases). Trimming shortened V by 1 base and J by 2 bases, and 29 bases separated the two germline ends. This CDR3 contains 21 residues. From germline, CDR1 is SGHRS and CDR2 YFSETQ. Combining the CDR3 with reference TRBV5-1 and TRBJ2-3 gives the whole variable domain KAGVTQTPRYLIKTRGQQVTLSCSPISGHRSVSWYQQTPGQGLQFLFEYFSETQRNKGNFPGRFSGRQFSNSRSEMNVSTLELGDSALYLCASSLFPGGRKTPRVTDTQYFGPGTRLTVL.